Listed below are T cell receptor beta chains from one sample, sequenced in a study of OX40 agonist ivuxolimab in advanced cancers. Profiling relied on immunoSEQ multiplex PCR, and the TCRdb table lists in-frame clones only, not all of them. The data show 60,000 or so clones, 84% seen once. This specimen was CD4+ or CD8+ T cells sorted from blood, taken in a trial of the OX40 agonist ivuxolimab. All receptors come from an adult with an advanced solid tumor such as melanoma, head and neck, liver or kidney cancer. CDR3s leave out the opening cysteine and the closing phenylalanine or tryptophan. Each record gives: D gene, V gene, clone size, CDR3 protein. The D gene is left open where the match is weak. A clone size is listed for some rows: how often the clone was seen (once, few, many), or a class if it is expanded.

D: NA
V: TRBV2
size: once
CDR3: ASSGYEGGGANVLT

D: NA
V: TRBV4-3
size: NA
CDR3: ASSQEGRWGQPQH

D: NA
V: TRBV5-1
size: NA
CDR3: ASSLEGNNQPQH

D: NA
V: TRBV1
size: NA
CDR3: TSRGNTEAF

D: NA
V: TRBV4-3
size: once
CDR3: ASSQDREGGKETQY

D: NA
V: TRBV6-6
size: NA
CDR3: ASNKEQYNEKLF

D: NA
V: TRBV19
size: NA
CDR3: ASSINAGRMKSNQPQH

D: TRBD2
V: TRBV10-2
size: NA
CDR3: ASTASGGASEQF

D: TRBD1
V: TRBV6-1
size: NA
CDR3: ASSVGTGGAGGYEQY

D: TRBD2
V: TRBV12-5
size: NA
CDR3: ASGLGREADTQY

D: NA
V: TRBV4-3
size: NA
CDR3: ASSQGLAGGGQEETQY

D: TRBD2
V: TRBV5-4
size: few
CDR3: ASSFGLAGRYEQY

D: TRBD2
V: TRBV5-1
size: NA
CDR3: ASSSGTSGRAGTDTQY

D: TRBD1
V: TRBV6-6
size: NA
CDR3: ASSLQGPGQPQH

D: NA
V: TRBV6-1
size: NA
CDR3: ASRWEAGRYEKLF

D: NA
V: TRBV14
size: NA
CDR3: ASSQAYEQY

D: NA
V: TRBV5-4
size: NA
CDR3: ASSLEVRETQY

D: NA
V: TRBV4-1
size: NA
CDR3: ASSRRDGGVDTQY

D: NA
V: TRBV5-5
size: NA
CDR3: ASSQARGGAYSNQPQH

D: NA
V: TRBV21-1
size: NA
CDR3: ASSKGGGGEKLF

D: TRBD1
V: TRBV15
size: NA
CDR3: ATSRGQGDYNEQF

D: TRBD1
V: TRBV29-1
size: NA
CDR3: SVGQGAHGYT

D: NA
V: TRBV10-3
size: NA
CDR3: AISGGYRFGGEQY

D: TRBD2
V: TRBV2
size: NA
CDR3: ASSLTSGSGQY

D: TRBD2
V: TRBV10-1
size: NA
CDR3: ASSEGGRQHNEQF

D: TRBD2
V: TRBV6-1
size: NA
CDR3: ASSELAGQYNEQF

D: NA
V: TRBV4-1
size: NA
CDR3: ASSQGQDNSPLH

D: NA
V: TRBV10-2
size: NA
CDR3: ASSYRDTYNEQF

D: TRBD2
V: TRBV4-3
size: NA
CDR3: ASSRSWGGGVYNEQF

D: TRBD1
V: TRBV7-9
size: once
CDR3: ASSLGDRGGYT

D: NA
V: TRBV19
size: NA
CDR3: ASSTTGMNTEAF

D: NA
V: TRBV7-9
size: NA
CDR3: ASSPSLAMYQETQY